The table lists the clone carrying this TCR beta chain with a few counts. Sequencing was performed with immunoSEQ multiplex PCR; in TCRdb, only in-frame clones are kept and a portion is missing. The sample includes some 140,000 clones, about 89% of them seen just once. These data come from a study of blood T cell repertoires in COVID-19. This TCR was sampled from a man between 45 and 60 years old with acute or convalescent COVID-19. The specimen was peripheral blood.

CDR3 sequence (DNA): TGTGCCTGGAAGGTGGATAGCGGGGTTACAGATACGCAGTATTTT. Amino acid sequence: CAWKVDSGVTDTQYF. The gene calls are TRBV30 and TRBJ2-3; TRBD2 agrees at 8 bases. Germline V gene lookup returns CDR1 GTSNPN and CDR2 SVGIG (reference sequence). The CDR3 runs to 15 residues. V lost 4 bases to trimming and J lost 3 bases; unmatched junction nucleotides: 9.